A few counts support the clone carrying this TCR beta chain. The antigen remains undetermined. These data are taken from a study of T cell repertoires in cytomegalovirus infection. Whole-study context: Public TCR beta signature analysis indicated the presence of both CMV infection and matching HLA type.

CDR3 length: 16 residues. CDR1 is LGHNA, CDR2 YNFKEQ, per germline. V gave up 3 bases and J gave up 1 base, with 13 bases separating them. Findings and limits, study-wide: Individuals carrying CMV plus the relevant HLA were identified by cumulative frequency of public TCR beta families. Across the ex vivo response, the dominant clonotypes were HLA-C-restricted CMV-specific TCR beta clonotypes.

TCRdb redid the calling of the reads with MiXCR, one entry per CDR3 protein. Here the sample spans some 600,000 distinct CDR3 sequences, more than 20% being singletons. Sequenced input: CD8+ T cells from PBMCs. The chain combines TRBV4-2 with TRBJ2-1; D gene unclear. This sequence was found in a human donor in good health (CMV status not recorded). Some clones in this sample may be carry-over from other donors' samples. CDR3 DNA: TGTGCCAGCAGCCAGGATGGTCCCTCATCCTACAATGAGCAGTTCTTC. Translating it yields CASSQDGPSSYNEQFF.